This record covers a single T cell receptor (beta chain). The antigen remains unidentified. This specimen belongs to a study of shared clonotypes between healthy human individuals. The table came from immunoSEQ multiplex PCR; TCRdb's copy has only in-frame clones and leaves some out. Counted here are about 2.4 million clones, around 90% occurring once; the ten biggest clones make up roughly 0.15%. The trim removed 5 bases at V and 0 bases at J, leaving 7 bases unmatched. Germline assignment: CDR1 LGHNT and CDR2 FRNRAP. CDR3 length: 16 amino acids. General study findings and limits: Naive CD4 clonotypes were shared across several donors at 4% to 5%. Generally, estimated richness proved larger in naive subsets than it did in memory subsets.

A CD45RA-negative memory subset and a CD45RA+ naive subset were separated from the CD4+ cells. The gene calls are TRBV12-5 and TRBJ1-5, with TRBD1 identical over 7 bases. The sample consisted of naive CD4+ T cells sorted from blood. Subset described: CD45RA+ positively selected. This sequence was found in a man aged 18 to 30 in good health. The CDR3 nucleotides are TGTGCTAGTGGTCTGGGGGACAGATATAGCAATCAGCCCCAGCATTTT. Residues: CASGLGDRYSNQPQHF.